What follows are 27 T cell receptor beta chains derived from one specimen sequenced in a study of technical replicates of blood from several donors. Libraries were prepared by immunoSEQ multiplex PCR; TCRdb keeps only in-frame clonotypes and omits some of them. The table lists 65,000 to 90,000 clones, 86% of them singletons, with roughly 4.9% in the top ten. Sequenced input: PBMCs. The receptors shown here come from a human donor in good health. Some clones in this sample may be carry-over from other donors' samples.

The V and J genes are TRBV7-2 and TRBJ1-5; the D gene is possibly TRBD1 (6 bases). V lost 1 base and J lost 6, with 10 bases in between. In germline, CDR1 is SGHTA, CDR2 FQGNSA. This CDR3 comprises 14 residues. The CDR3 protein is CASSLVQGGQPQHF. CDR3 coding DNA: TGTGCCAGCAGCTTAGTACAGGGTGGTCAGCCCCAGCATTTT. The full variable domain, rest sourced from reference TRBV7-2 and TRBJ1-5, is GAGVSQSPSNKVTEKGKDVELRCDPISGHTALYWYRQSLGQGLEFLIYFQGNSAPDKSGLPSDRFSAERTGGSVSTLTIQRTQQEDSAVYLCASSLVQGGQPQHFGDGTRLSIL.

The CDR3 here is CASRQTGTTGELFF. The CDR3 DNA follows: TGTGCCAGCAGGCAGACAGGAACCACCGGGGAGCTGTTTTTT. This chain connects TRBV6-1 to TRBJ2-2; a weak D match, TRBD1 (6 bases). Germline CDR1 reads MNHNS; CDR2 reads SASEGT. The CDR3 sequence is 14 residues long. V lost 6 bases to trimming and J lost 4 bases, with 12 bases between them.

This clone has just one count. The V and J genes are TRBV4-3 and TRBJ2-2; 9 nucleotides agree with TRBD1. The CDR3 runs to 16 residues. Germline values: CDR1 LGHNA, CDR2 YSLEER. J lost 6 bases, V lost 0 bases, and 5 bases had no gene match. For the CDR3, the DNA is TGCGCCAGCAGCCAAGAAACACAGGGGGCAGCCGGGGAGCTGTTTTTT. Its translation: CASSQETQGAAGELFF.

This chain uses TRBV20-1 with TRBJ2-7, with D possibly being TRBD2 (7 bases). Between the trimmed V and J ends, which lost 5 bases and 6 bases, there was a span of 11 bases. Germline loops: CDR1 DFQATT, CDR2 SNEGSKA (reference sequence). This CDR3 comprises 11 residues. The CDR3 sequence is CSALRGGEQYF. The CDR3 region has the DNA TGCAGTGCTCTGAGGGGGGGCGAGCAGTACTTC.

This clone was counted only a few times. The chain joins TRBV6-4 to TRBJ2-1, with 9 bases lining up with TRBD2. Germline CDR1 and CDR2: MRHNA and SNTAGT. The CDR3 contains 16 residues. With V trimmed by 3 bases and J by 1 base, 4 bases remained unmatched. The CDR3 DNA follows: TGTGCCAGCAGTGATTCGGGACTAGCTTCCTACAATGAGCAGTTCTTC. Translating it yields CASSDSGLASYNEQFF.

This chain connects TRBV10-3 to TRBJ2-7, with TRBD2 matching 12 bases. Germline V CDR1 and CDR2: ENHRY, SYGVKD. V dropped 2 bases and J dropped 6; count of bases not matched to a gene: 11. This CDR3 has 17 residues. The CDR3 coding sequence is TGTGCCATCAGTGAGGTGGCTAGCGGGAGGGGTTCTTCCGAGCAGTACTTC. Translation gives CAISEVASGRGSSEQYF.

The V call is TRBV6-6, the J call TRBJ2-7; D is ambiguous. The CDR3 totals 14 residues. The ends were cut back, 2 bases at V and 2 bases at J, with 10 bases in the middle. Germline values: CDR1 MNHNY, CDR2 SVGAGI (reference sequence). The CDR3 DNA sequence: TGTGCCAGCAGTTACGATAGACACGCCTACGAGCAGTACTTC. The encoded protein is CASSYDRHAYEQYF.

CDR3 sequence reads: CAWSVPGGLGYTF. Here the CDR3 DNA reads TGTGCCTGGAGTGTACCGGGGGGCCTTGGCTACACCTTC. J is TRBJ1-2 and V is TRBV30; D is perhaps TRBD1 (6 bases). Per germline, CDR1 GTSNPN and CDR2 SVGIG (reference sequence). The CDR3 loop spans 13 amino acids. V was shortened by 0 bases and J by 7 bases, with 12 bases between the two germline ends. Supplemented by reference TRBV30 and TRBJ1-2, the full variable domain reads SQTIHQWPATLVQPVGSPLSLECTVEGTSNPNLYWYRQAAGRGLQLLFYSVGIGQISSEVPQNLSASRPQDRQFILSSKKLLLSDSGFYLCAWSVPGGLGYTFGSGTRLTVV.

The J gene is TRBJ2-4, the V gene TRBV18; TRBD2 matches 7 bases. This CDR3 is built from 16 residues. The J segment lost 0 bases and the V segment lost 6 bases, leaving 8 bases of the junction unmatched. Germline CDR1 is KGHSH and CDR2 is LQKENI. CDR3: CASSPPSGLAKNIQYF. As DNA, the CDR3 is TGTGCCAGCTCGCCTCCTAGCGGATTAGCCAAAAACATTCAGTACTTC.

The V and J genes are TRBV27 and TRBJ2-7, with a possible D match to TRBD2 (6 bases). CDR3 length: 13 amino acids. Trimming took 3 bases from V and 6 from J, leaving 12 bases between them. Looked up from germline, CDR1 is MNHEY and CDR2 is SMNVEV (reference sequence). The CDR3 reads CASSFAGLTEQYF. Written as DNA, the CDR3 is TGTGCCAGCAGTTTCGCGGGGCTCACCGAGCAGTACTTC.

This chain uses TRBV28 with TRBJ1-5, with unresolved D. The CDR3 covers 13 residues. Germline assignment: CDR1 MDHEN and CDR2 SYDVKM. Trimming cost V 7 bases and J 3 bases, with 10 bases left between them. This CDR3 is CASTAGFNQPQHF. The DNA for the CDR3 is TGTGCCAGCACTGCCGGTTTCAATCAGCCCCAGCATTTT.

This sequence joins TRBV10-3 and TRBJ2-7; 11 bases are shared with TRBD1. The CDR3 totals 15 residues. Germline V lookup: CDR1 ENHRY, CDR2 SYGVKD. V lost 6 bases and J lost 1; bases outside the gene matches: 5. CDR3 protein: CAIRPGTGGSYEQYF. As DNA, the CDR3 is TGTGCCATCAGGCCCGGGACAGGGGGATCCTACGAGCAGTACTTC.

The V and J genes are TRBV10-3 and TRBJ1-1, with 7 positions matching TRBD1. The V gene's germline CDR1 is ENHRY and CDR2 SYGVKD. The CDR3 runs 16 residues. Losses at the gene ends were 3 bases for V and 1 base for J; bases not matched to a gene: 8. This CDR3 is CAISESTGMGNTEAFF. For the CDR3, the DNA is TGTGCCATCAGTGAATCGACAGGGATGGGGAACACTGAAGCTTTCTTT.

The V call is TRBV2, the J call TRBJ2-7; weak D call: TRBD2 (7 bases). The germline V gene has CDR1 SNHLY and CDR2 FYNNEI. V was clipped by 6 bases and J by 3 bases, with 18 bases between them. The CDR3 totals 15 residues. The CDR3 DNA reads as TGTGCCAGCAGGGCCGGTCGAGCGGGACACTACGAGCAGTACTTC. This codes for CASRAGRAGHYEQYF.

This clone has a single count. CDR3 protein: CASSPAVEGYGYTF. The CDR3 DNA follows: TGTGCCAGCTCACCTGCCGTGGAGGGCTATGGCTACACCTTC. This chain links TRBV18 with TRBJ1-2; D uncertain. The V end lost 3 bases, the J end lost 4 bases, and 12 bases lay between the germline ends. The germline V gene encodes CDR1 KGHSH and CDR2 LQKENI. The CDR3 loop spans 14 amino acids. The full variable domain, its missing parts supplied by reference TRBV18 and TRBJ1-2, is NAGVMQNPRHLVRRRGQEARLRCSPMKGHSHVYWYRQLPEEGLKFMVYLQKENIIDESGMPKERFSAEFPKEGPSILRIQQVVRGDSAAYFCASSPAVEGYGYTFGSGTRLTVV.

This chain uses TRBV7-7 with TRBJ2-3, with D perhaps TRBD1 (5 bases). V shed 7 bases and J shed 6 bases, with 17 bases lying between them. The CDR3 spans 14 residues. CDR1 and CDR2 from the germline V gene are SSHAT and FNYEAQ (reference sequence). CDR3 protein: CASKFDSWSDTQYF. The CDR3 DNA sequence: TGTGCCAGCAAGTTTGACAGCTGGTCTGATACGCAGTATTTT.

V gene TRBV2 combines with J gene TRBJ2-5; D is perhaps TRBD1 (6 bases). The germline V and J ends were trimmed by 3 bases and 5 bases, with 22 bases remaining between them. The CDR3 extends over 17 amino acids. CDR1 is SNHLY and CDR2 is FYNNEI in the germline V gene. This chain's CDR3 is CASSDGSWQGSEETQYF. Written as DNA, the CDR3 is TGTGCCAGCAGTGACGGTAGTTGGCAGGGGTCTGAGGAGACCCAGTACTTC.

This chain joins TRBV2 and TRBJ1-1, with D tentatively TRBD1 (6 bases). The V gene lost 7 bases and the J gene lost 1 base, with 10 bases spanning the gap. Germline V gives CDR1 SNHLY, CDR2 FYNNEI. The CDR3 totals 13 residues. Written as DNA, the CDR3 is TGTGCCAGCACGGGACACCAGAACACTGAAGCTTTCTTT. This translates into CASTGHQNTEAFF.

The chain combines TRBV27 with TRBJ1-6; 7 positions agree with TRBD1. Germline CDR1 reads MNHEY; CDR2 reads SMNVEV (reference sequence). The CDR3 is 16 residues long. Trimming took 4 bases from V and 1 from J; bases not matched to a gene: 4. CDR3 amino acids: CASSSPTGSYNSPLHF. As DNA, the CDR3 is TGTGCCAGCAGTTCACCGACAGGGTCCTATAATTCACCCCTCCACTTT.

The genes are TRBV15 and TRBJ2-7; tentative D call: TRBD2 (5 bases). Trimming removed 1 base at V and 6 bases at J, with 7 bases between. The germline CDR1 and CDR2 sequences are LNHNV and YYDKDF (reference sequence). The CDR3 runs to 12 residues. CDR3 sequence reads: CATSRGRSEQYF. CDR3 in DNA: TGTGCCACCAGCAGAGGGAGGAGCGAGCAGTACTTC.

CDR3 in DNA: TGTGCCAGCAGCTCGGATTCGACTAGCGGGAGGACCCACGAGCAGTACTTC. This sequence encodes CASSSDSTSGRTHEQYF. The chain is built from TRBV5-4 and TRBJ2-7; 13 bases fit TRBD2. V was clipped by 3 bases and J by 5 bases; unmatched bases: 11. CDR1 SGHNT and CDR2 YYREEE come from the germline V gene (reference sequence). The CDR3 has 17 amino acids.

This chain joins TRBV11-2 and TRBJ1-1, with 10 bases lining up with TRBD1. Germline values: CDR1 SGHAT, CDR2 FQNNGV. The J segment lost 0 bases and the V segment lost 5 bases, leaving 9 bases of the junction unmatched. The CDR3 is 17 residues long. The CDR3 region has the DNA TGTGCCAGCAGCCCCGGGGACAGGGGCTCCATGAACACTGAAGCTTTCTTT. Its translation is CASSPGDRGSMNTEAFF.

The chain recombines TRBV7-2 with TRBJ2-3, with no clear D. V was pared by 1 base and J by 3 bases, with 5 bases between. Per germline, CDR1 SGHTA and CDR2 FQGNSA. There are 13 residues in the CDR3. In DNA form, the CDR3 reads TGTGCCAGCAGCTTAGATCGGACAGATACGCAGTATTTT. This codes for CASSLDRTDTQYF.

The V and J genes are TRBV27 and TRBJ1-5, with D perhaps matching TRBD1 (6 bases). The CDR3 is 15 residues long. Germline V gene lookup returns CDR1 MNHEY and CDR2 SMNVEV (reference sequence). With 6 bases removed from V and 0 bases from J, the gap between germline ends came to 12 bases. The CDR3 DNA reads TGTGCCAGCAGCCGTACGGACAGTAGCAATCAGCCCCAGCATTTT. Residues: CASSRTDSSNQPQHF.

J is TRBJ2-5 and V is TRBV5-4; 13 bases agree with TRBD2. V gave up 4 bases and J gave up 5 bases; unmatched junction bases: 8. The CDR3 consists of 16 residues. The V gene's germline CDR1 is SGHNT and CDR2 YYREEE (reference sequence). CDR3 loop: CASSARLAGGTETQYF. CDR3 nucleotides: TGTGCCAGCAGCGCACGACTAGCGGGGGGAACGGAGACCCAGTACTTC.

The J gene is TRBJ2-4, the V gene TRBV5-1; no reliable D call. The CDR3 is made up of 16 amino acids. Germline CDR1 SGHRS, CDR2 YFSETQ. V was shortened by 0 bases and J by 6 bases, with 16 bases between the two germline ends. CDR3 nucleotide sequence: TGCGCCAGCAGCTTGGAGCTTGGCGGCGAGGTAAACATTCAGTACTTC. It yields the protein CASSLELGGEVNIQYF.

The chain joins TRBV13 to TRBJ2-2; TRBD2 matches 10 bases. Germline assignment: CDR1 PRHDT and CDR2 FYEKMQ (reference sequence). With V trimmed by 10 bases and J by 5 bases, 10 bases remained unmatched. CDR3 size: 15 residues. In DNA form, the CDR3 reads TGTGCCACCCAGCGGGGGGGCCGGGCAACCGGGGAGCTGTTTTTT. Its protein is CATQRGGRATGELFF. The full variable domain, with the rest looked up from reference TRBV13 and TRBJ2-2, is AAGVIQSPRHLIKEKRETATLKCYPIPRHDTVYWYQQGPGQDPQFLISFYEKMQSDKGSIPDRFSAQQFSDYHSELNMSSLELGDSALYFCATQRGGRATGELFFGEGSRLTVL.